This TCR beta chain was identified during a study of blood T cell repertoires in COVID-19. Study context: Samples taken during acute and convalescent COVID-19 were collected in the United States, Italy and Spain. PBMCs, B-cell-depleted T cells, or T cells provided the cDNA or gDNA that made up the material.

As handled by the study authors: Quantification of nucleated cells was approximated via reference gene primer amplification. The repertoire was sequenced with immunoSEQ multiplex PCR; TCRdb's copy has only in-frame clones and lacks some. Clone size and V and J calls were adopted from that table, with D and trimming inferred from the DNA. The sample has 350,000 or so clones, 85% to 90% seen once; the top ten hold roughly 6.8%. The CDR3 is 15 residues long. Germline V gene sequence: CDR1 LNHDA, CDR2 SQIVND (reference sequence). V gave up 7 bases and J gave up 4 bases; unmatched junction bases: 12. Sample: peripheral blood. The sequence came from a man aged 18 to 30 with active or convalescent COVID-19. This chain links TRBV19 with TRBJ1-2, with 7 bases that match TRBD1. CDR3 DNA sequence: TGTGCCAGTATTGTCGGCGACAGGGCTGGCTATGGCTACACCTTC. Translation: CASIVGDRAGYGYTF.